This T cell receptor (beta chain) came from a study of identical twins. TCRdb re-called the 5' RACE reads with MiXCR, one entry per CDR3 protein. This table has about 520,000 distinct CDR3 sequences, less than 25% appearing once. Germline values: CDR1 SGHRS, CDR2 YFSETQ. The CDR3 contains 12 residues. Trimming took 4 bases from V and 12 from J, leaving 17 bases between them. This sample was shared with a second study, whose subject was T cells expressing NK-cell markers. This second study says: The dominant NKG2C+ clonotypes represented about 1.0-7.0% of CD8+ T cells in about six donors.

Sample: CD4+ T cells sorted from blood. This receptor was taken from a woman younger than 30 in good health. The chain couples TRBV5-1 to TRBJ2-7; D possibly corresponds to TRBD1 (7 bases). The CDR3 nucleotides read TGCGCCAGCAGCGGGGGGACAGCCGTACGGTACTTC. Amino acid sequence: CASSGGTAVRYF.